This is a list of T cell receptor beta chains from one sample in a study of type 1 and type 2 diabetes patients. One entry per CDR3 protein, called by TCRdb with MiXCR from the multiplex PCR reads. Altogether a few hundred thousand distinct CDR3 sequences are present, around 50% being singletons, with the ten largest covering 12% to 15%. The sequenced material came from peripheral blood mononuclear cells (PBMCs). These receptor sequences come from a man between 18 and 29 years old with type 2 diabetes. Both conserved end residues are part of each CDR3. D genes are given only for firm matches. The size entry is marked missing in some rows and otherwise reads once, few, many or a size class.

>TRBV20-1|NA|NA|TRBJ1-2
TGCAGTGCCATTCCCGGGTCTCGCCGCTACAACTATGGCTACACCTTC
CSAIPGSRRYNYGYTF
>TRBV7-3|NA|NA|TRBJ2-2
TGTGCCAACAGCTTTGCGGCGGGACCCGGGGAGCTGTTTTTT
CANSFAAGPGELFF
>TRBV19|NA|NA|TRBJ1-1
TGTGCCAGTAGTCCCACAGGCGCCGAAGCTTTCTTT
CASSPTGAEAFF
>TRBV25-1|NA|NA|TRBJ1-2
TGTGCCAGCAGCACGCGGGGCAATGGCTACACCTTC
CASSTRGNGYTF
>TRBV6-1|NA|TRBD1|TRBJ1-1
TGTGCCAGCAGCACAGGGGGCGGAGGAGCTTTCTTT
CASSTGGGGAFF
>TRBV30|NA|TRBD1|TRBJ2-6
TGTGCCTGGACATTTAGAGCTGGGACAGGGGGCTTAAACTCTGGGGCCAACGTCCTGACTTTC
CAWTFRAGTGGLNSGANVLTF
>TRBV20-1|few|NA|TRBJ2-5
TGCAGTGCTAGTTTATTCCCCCAAGAGACCCAGTACTTC
CSASLFPQETQYF
>TRBV30|many|TRBD1|TRBJ2-5
TGTGCCTGGAGTGATGCTCATGGGACAGGCAAAGAGACCCAGTACTTC
CAWSDAHGTGKETQYF
>TRBV7-2|NA|NA|TRBJ1-6
TGTGCCAGCAGCTCCGGCGTCAGACGAGGGCCACCCCTCCACTTT
CASSSGVRRGPPLHF
>TRBV7-9|NA|NA|TRBJ2-1
TGTGCCTGGACACGATCTAGCCAAGACAATGAGCAGTTCTTC
CAWTRSSQDNEQFF
>TRBV5-1|few|TRBD1|TRBJ1-1
TGCGCCAGCAGCCTGGGACAGGGAACGAACACTGAAGCTTTCTTT
CASSLGQGTNTEAFF
>TRBV9|once|NA|TRBJ2-5
TGTGCCAGCAGCGTAGTGCCGTATCTAGGGTCAGAGACCCAGTACTTC
CASSVVPYLGSETQYF
>TRBV7-8|few|NA|TRBJ2-7
TGTGCCAGCAGCTTAGCCCCGAGTTATAGCTACGAGCAGTACTTC
CASSLAPSYSYEQYF
>TRBV12-3/TRBV12-4|few|TRBD1|TRBJ2-7
TGTGCCAGCAGTCCCCGACAGGGGGCCTCCTACGAGCAGTACTTC
CASSPRQGASYEQYF
>TRBV4-3|NA|TRBD1|TRBJ1-2
TGCGCCAGCAGCCGCTGGACAGGGGGCCCACGGGGCTACACCTTC
CASSRWTGGPRGYTF
>TRBV7-8|NA|TRBD2|TRBJ2-1
TGTGCCAGCAGCTTAGAACTAGCGGGGGCAAGTTCCTACAATGAGCAGTTCTTC
CASSLELAGASSYNEQFF
>TRBV27|NA|TRBD2|TRBJ2-7
TGTGCCAGCAGTTCCTATTCTAGCGGGGGCTCCTACGAGCAGTACTTC
CASSSYSSGGSYEQYF
>TRBV25-1|NA|NA|TRBJ2-5
TGTGCCAGCAGTGAAGAACAGGGAGAGACCCAGTACTTC
CASSEEQGETQYF
>TRBV28|NA|NA|TRBJ2-2
TGTGCCAGCAGTTTAATAGTCGGGGAGCTGTTTTTT
CASSLIVGELFF
>TRBV6-5|few|TRBD2|TRBJ2-5
TGTGCCAGCAGAACGGGACTAGCGGACGACCAAGAGACCCAGTACTTC
CASRTGLADDQETQYF
>TRBV7-3|NA|NA|TRBJ1-2
TGTGCCAGCAGCTTAGGAGGCGAGGGCTACACCTTC
CASSLGGEGYTF
>TRBV29-1|NA|NA|TRBJ2-7
TGCAGCGTCGAAGGGGGGGGCGAGCAATACTTC
CSVEGGGEQYF
>TRBV5-1|few|TRBD1|TRBJ1-2
TGCGCCAGCAGCTTGGCCACCTCGGACAGGGGAAGTAGCTACACCTTC
CASSLATSDRGSSYTF
>TRBV5-1|NA|TRBD1|TRBJ2-7
TGCGCCAGCAGCTCTGGGGGGACAGGGCCCTACGAGCAGTACTTC
CASSSGGTGPYEQYF
>TRBV10-3|many|TRBD1|TRBJ2-7
TGTGCCATCAGTGATACCGACAGGGTTGCCGAGCAGTACTTC
CAISDTDRVAEQYF
>TRBV6-5|NA|NA|TRBJ1-5
TGTGCCAGCAGTTACTTGAATTCAGGGCCCCATCAGCCCCAGCATTTT
CASSYLNSGPHQPQHF
>TRBV7-3|NA|TRBD2|TRBJ2-2
TGTGCCAGCAGCCTGGGGAGGGTCGACACCGGGGAGCTGTTTTTT
CASSLGRVDTGELFF
>TRBV5-1|NA|NA|TRBJ2-4
TGCGCCAGCAGCTTGGCTTTTATAGGTGCCAAAAACATTCAGTACTTC
CASSLAFIGAKNIQYF
>TRBV7-3|many|NA|TRBJ1-6
TGTGCCAGCAGCTTAACCTCACCCCTCCACTTT
CASSLTSPLHF
>TRBV4-2|NA|TRBD1|TRBJ1-2
TGTGCCAGCAGCCGCGACGGGACAGGGAACGCCGGCTACACCTTC
CASSRDGTGNAGYTF
>TRBV7-2|NA|NA|TRBJ1-5
TGTGCCAGCAGTACCTCCCAGGGAGGTCAGCCCCAGCATTTT
CASSTSQGGQPQHF
>TRBV7-3|NA|NA|TRBJ1-1
TGTGCCAGCAGCTTGCAGGGAGGTGGCACTGAAGCTTTCTTT
CASSLQGGGTEAFF
>TRBV7-2|NA|TRBD1|TRBJ1-1
TGTGCCAGCAGCTCCCCTGACAGGGCTTCGTTTGAAGCTTTCTTT
CASSSPDRASFEAFF
>TRBV29-1|NA|NA|TRBJ2-5
TGCAGCGCCCGTAGTACCCCCAGGTGGGAGACCCAGTACTTC
CSARSTPRWETQYF
>TRBV20-1|NA|NA|TRBJ2-5
TGCAGTGCTATCGCGGTTGTAGAGACCCAGTACTTC
CSAIAVVETQYF
>TRBV2|NA|NA|TRBJ2-3
TGTGCCTCCCGTTGGTGGGAGGGGGTCACAGATACGCAGTATTTT
CASRWWEGVTDTQYF
>TRBV2|many|NA|TRBJ2-2
TGTGCCAGCAGTGAATCGGCACCTACGAACACCGGGGAGCTGTTTTTT
CASSESAPTNTGELFF
>TRBV5-1|few|NA|TRBJ2-2
TGCGCCAGCAGCGGCCGGGCAGCTGCGGACACCGGGGAGCTGTTTTTT
CASSGRAAADTGELFF
>TRBV4-3|NA|NA|TRBJ1-1
TGCGCCAGCAGCCAAGTCCGGACGAACACTGAAGCTTTCTTT
CASSQVRTNTEAFF
>TRBV10-1|many|NA|TRBJ2-7
TGCGCCAGCAGTTCTGCGGCGTCCTACGAGCAGTACTTC
CASSSAASYEQYF
>TRBV29-1|once|NA|TRBJ2-1
TGCAGCGTTGAGGAACTGCTAGGAAATGAGCAGTTCTTC
CSVEELLGNEQFF
>TRBV19|NA|NA|TRBJ2-1
TGTGCCAGCACCTCAGGTGGGGGGACTGGGGATGAGCAGTTCTTC
CASTSGGGTGDEQFF
>TRBV11-1|NA|NA|TRBJ2-3
TGTGCCAGCAGCTTAGAAGGGATTACAACTTATCGCACAGATACGCAGTATTTT
CASSLEGITTYRTDTQYF
>TRBV25-1|few|NA|TRBJ1-3
TGTGCCAGCAGTGAATTGGACACCATATATTTT
CASSELDTIYF
>TRBV12-3/TRBV12-4|few|NA|TRBJ2-2
TGTGCCAGCAGTCGGACAGACACCGGGGAGCTGTTTTTT
CASSRTDTGELFF
>TRBV19|NA|NA|TRBJ1-5
TGTGCCAGTAGTACCGGGGCGGGGAGCAATCAGCCCCAGCATTTT
CASSTGAGSNQPQHF
>TRBV30|NA|TRBD1|TRBJ2-7
TGTGCCTGGAGTGCCCCGGGACAGGGGAGTTACGAGCAGTACTTC
CAWSAPGQGSYEQYF
>TRBV12-3/TRBV12-4|NA|NA|TRBJ1-1
TGTGCCACCTCGTTGAATCGGGACCTCAACACTGAAGCTTTCTTT
CATSLNRDLNTEAFF
>TRBV28|few|NA|TRBJ2-5
TGTGCCAGCAGCTCCTCCAGGCAGGGTGAAGGGACCCAGTACTTC
CASSSSRQGEGTQYF
>TRBV15|many|NA|TRBJ1-5
TGTGCCACCAGCAGAGATAAGGGGTTGGAGCAGCCCCAGCATTTT
CATSRDKGLEQPQHF
>TRBV24-1|NA|NA|TRBJ2-3
TGTGCCACCAGTGATTTTAAGAACACAGATACGCAGTATTTT
CATSDFKNTDTQYF
>TRBV9|NA|NA|TRBJ2-5
TGTGCCGGCAGCGTTGGAGGGGTGGAGACCCAGTACTTC
CAGSVGGVETQYF